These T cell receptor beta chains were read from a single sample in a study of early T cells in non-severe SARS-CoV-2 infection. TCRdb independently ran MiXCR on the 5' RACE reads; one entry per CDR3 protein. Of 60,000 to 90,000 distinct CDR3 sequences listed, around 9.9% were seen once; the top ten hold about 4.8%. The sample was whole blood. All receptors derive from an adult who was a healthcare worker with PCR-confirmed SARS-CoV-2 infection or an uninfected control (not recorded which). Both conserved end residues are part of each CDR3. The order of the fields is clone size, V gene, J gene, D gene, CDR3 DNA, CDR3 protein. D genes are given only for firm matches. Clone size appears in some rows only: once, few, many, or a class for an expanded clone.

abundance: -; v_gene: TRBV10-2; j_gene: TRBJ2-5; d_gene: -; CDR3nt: TGCGCCAGCAGTGATGGATTGATAGCAGCACAAGAGACCCAGTACTTC; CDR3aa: CASSDGLIAAQETQYF
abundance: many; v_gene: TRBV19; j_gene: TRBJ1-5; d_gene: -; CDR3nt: TGTGCCAGTAGTTGGACGGTATATAGCAATCAGCCCCAGCATTTT; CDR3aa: CASSWTVYSNQPQHF
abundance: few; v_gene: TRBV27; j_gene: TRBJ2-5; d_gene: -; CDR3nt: TGTGCCAGCAGTCCCGGACTAGGGGGGGGTGAGACCCAGTACTTC; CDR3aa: CASSPGLGGGETQYF
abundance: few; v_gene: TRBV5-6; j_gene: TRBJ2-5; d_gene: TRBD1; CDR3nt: TGTGCCAGCAGCTTTTGGACAGGCCTCCAGACCCAGTACTTC; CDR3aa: CASSFWTGLQTQYF
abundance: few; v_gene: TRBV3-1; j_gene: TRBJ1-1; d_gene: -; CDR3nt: TGTGCCAGCAGCCAACAGGGTGGCGCTTTCTTT; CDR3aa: CASSQQGGAFF
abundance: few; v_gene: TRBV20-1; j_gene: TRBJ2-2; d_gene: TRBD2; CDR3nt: TGCAGTGCTACCCGGACTAGCGGGAGAGCCGGGGAGCTGTTTTTT; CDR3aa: CSATRTSGRAGELFF
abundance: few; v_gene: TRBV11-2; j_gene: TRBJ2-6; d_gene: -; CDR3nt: TGTGCCAGCAGCTTACGAGGGGCCAACGTCCTGACTTTC; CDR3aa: CASSLRGANVLTF
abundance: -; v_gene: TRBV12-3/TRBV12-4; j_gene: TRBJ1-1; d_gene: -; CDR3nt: TGTGCCAGCATTCGGAGCAGGACTGATGAAGCTTTCTTT; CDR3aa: CASIRSRTDEAFF
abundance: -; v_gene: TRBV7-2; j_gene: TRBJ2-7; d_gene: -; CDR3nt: TGTGCCAGCAGCTTAGATCGGGAGAAATACGAGCAGTACTTC; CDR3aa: CASSLDREKYEQYF
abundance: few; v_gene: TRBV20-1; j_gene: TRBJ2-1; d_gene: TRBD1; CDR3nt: TGCAGTGCTAGTCGACAGGGGGCAGTTGAGCAGTTCTTC; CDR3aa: CSASRQGAVEQFF
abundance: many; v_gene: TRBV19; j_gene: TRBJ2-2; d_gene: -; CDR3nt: TGTGCCACCGCCCGCCGAGCGGGTTCGAACACCGGGGAGCTGTTTTTT; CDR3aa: CATARRAGSNTGELFF
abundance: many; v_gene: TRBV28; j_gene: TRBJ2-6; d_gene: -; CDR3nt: TGTGCCAGCGATAAGTCCTCTGGGGCCAACGTCCTGACTTTC; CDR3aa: CASDKSSGANVLTF
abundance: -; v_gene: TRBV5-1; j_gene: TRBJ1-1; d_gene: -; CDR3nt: TGCGCCAGCAGCTTGGCCGACGGGGCTGCCACTGAAGCTTTCTTT; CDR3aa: CASSLADGAATEAFF
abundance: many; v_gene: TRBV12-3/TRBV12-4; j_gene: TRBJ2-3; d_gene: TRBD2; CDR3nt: TGTGCCAGCAGTTTGTACGGGACTAGCGGCACAGATACGCAGTATTTT; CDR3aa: CASSLYGTSGTDTQYF
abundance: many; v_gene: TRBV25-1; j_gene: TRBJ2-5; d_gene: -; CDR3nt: TGTGCCAGCAGTGAATTGATAACGGGAGAGACCCAGTACTTC; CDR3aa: CASSELITGETQYF
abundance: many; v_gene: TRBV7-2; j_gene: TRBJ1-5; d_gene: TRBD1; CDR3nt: TGTGCCAGCAGCCAGGGGGGGCATAGCAATCAGCCCCAGCATTTT; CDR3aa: CASSQGGHSNQPQHF
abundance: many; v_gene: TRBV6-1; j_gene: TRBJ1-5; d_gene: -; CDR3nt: TGTGCCAGCAGTGTTAACAGGGAGCTAAGGCCCCAGCATTTT; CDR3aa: CASSVNRELRPQHF
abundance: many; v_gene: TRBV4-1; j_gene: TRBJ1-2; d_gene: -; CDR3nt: TGCGCCAGCAGCCAGACCGCCTCCGAGCAGGGGGGCTACACCTTC; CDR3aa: CASSQTASEQGGYTF
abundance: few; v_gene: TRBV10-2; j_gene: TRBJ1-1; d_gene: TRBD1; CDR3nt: TGCGCCAGCAGGGACAGGACGAACACTGAAGCTTTCTTT; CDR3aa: CASRDRTNTEAFF
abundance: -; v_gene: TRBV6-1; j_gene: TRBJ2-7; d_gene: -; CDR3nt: TGTGCCAGCAAAACAGTGAGCGAGCAGTACTTC; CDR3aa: CASKTVSEQYF
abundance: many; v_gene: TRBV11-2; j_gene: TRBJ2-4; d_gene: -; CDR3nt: TGTGCCAGCAGCTTAGATCAAGGGTTCGGAGCCAAAAACATTCAGTACTTC; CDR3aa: CASSLDQGFGAKNIQYF
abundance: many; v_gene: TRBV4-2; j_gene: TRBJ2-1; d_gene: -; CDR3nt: TGTGCCAGCAGCCTTAGAACCACTGAGCAGTTCTTC; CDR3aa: CASSLRTTEQFF
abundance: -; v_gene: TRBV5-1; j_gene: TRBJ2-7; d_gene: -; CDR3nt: TGCGCCAGCAGCCCCCAGGGGTCAGGAAACTACGAGCAGTACTTC; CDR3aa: CASSPQGSGNYEQYF
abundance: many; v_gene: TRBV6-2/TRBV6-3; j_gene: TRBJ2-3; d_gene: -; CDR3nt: TGTGCCAGCAGGTATAGGGGCCTCACAGATACGCAGTATTTT; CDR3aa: CASRYRGLTDTQYF
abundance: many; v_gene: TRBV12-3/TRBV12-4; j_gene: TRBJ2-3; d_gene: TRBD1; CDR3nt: TGTGCCAGCAGTTTTCCCCTACGCACAGGGGGCAAGGGGGATACGCAGTATTTT; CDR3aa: CASSFPLRTGGKGDTQYF
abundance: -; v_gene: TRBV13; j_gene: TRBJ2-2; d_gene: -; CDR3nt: TGTGCCAGCAGCCCTCCTTGGGGGGAAACGAACACCGGGGAGCTGTTTTTT; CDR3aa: CASSPPWGETNTGELFF
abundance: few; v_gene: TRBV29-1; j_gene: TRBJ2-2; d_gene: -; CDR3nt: TGCAGCGTCCCCGCTTGGACGAACACCGGGGAGCTGTTTTTT; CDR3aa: CSVPAWTNTGELFF
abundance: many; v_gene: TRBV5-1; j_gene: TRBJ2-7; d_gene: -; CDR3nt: TGCGCCAGCAGCTTGGCCGGGATAGACGGGTACGAGCAGTACTTC; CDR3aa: CASSLAGIDGYEQYF
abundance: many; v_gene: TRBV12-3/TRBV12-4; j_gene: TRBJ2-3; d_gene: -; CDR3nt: TGTGCCAGCAGTTCCCTAGCTAGCACAGATACGCAGTATTTT; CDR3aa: CASSSLASTDTQYF